The 19 T cell receptor beta chains listed next were all sequenced from one sample in a study of T cells after yellow fever vaccination. TCRdb itself ran the 5' RACE reads through MiXCR, one entry per CDR3 protein. The sample comprises about 300,000 distinct CDR3 sequences, roughly 8.7% of which are singletons, and 3% to 3.5% rests with the top ten. The material was CD4+ T cells sorted from PBMCs, obtained 5 days after the yellow fever booster vaccination. The receptors derive from a man aged 18 to 30 who received the YFV17D yellow fever vaccine.

This clonotype was seen a handful of times. This rearrangement joins TRBV6-1 to TRBJ1-1, with D perhaps TRBD1 (5 bases). V dropped 6 bases and J dropped 5 bases, with 25 bases sitting between them. CDR3 length equals 17 residues. Germline CDR1 MNHNS, CDR2 SASEGT. The CDR3 region has the DNA TGTGCCAGCAGGCCTAACAGGCCTACAAGGGGAGGGACTGAAGCTTTCTTT. Translating it yields CASRPNRPTRGGTEAFF.

The DNA for the CDR3 is TGTGCCAGCAGCTCCCTGAGGACCGGGGGCTATGACTCCTACAATGAGCAGTTCTTC. It codes for CASSSLRTGGYDSYNEQFF. The chain has TRBV28 and TRBJ2-1; either TRBD1 or TRBD2 may fit D (6 bases each). The CDR3 totals 19 residues. Germline assignment: CDR1 MDHEN and CDR2 SYDVKM. V lost 6 bases, J lost 0 bases, and 24 bases lay in between. Looking up the rest from reference TRBV28 and TRBJ2-1 gives the full variable domain: DVKVTQSSRYLVKRTGEKVFLECVQDMDHENMFWYRQDPGLGLRLIYFSYDVKMKEKGDIPEGYSVSREKKERFSLILESASTNQTSMYLCASSSLRTGGYDSYNEQFFGPGTRLTVL.

This clonotype was detected ten times or more. The chain couples TRBV10-3 to TRBJ2-3, with 8 bases fitting TRBD2. The CDR3 has 15 amino acids. The ends lost 0 bases at V and 6 bases at J; junction bases unmatched: 5. Germline V gives CDR1 ENHRY, CDR2 SYGVKD. The CDR3 region is CAISESTGGPDTQYF. The CDR3 DNA sequence: TGTGCCATCAGTGAGTCGACGGGGGGGCCCGATACGCAGTATTTT.

V gene TRBV12-3 or TRBV12-4 combines with J gene TRBJ2-1; D may be TRBD1 (5 bases). V was cut by 5 bases and J by 3 bases, with 14 bases left in between. This CDR3 spans 15 amino acids. CDR3 loop: CASSPGLRGYNEQFF. CDR3 nucleotides: TGTGCCAGCAGTCCCGGTTTAAGGGGCTACAATGAGCAGTTCTTC.

This chain connects TRBV19 to TRBJ2-5, with 12 nucleotides matching TRBD2. The germline V gene encodes CDR1 LNHDA and CDR2 SQIVND (reference sequence). The ends lost 5 bases at V and 3 bases at J; junction bases unmatched: 7. The CDR3 runs 16 residues. The CDR3 DNA reads as TGTGCCAGTAGTTCCGTTAGGACTAGCGGGGAAGAGACCCAGTACTTC. Its protein is CASSSVRTSGEETQYF.

The chain has TRBV20-1 and TRBJ2-5; 13 bases are a match to TRBD2. V shed 7 bases and J 2 bases; nucleotides not matched to a gene: 7. This CDR3 is 15 amino acids long. Per the germline V gene, CDR1 is DFQATT and CDR2 is SNEGSKA (reference sequence). The CDR3 protein is CSVSGLAGRQETQYF. CDR3 sequence (DNA): TGCAGTGTATCGGGACTAGCGGGGAGACAAGAGACCCAGTACTTC.

This clonotype was detected a few times. V is TRBV20-1 and J is TRBJ1-1; the D is unclear. V was shortened by 0 bases and J by 6 bases, with 8 bases between the two germline ends. Germline V gene lookup returns CDR1 DFQATT and CDR2 SNEGSKA (reference sequence). The CDR3 covers 12 residues. CDR3 coding DNA: TGCAGTGCTAGAGATCGTGGGGCTGAAGCTTTCTTT. As protein: CSARDRGAEAFF.

The chain has TRBV5-4 and TRBJ1-1; a possible D gene is TRBD1 (5 bases). Germline V lookup: CDR1 SGHNT, CDR2 YYREEE (reference sequence). This CDR3 is 14 amino acids long. Trimming left V 4 bases short and J 4 bases short, with 14 bases between. The CDR3 DNA is TGTGCCAGCAGCCCAGGGAGGGATCGCACTGAAGCTTTCTTT. Translating gives CASSPGRDRTEAFF.

This clonotype was observed a single time. The rearrangement joins TRBV7-2 to TRBJ2-5; perhaps TRBD1 as D (5 bases). CDR1 and CDR2 (germline): SGHTA, FQGNSA. The CDR3 contains 15 residues. Trimming left V 5 bases short and J 2 bases short, with 15 bases between. CDR3 in DNA: TGTGCCAGCAGCCCCTCTTGGGGCCCACAAGAGACCCAGTACTTC. Protein product: CASSPSWGPQETQYF.

The chain has TRBV20-1 and TRBJ1-6; a possible D gene is TRBD1 (5 bases). CDR3 length: 12 amino acids. V was trimmed by 8 bases and J by 7 bases, leaving 12 bases between them. The germline V gene has CDR1 DFQATT and CDR2 SNEGSKA (reference sequence). CDR3 residues: CSSQGGNSPLHF. Written as DNA, the CDR3 is TGCAGTAGTCAGGGAGGGAATTCACCCCTCCACTTT.

This clonotype was found a few times. The rearrangement joins TRBV21-1 to TRBJ2-3. TRBV21-1 is noted as a pseudogene. The CDR3 totals 15 residues. CDR3: CASSNKRLRTDTQYF. The CDR3 nucleotides read TGTGCCAGCAGCAACAAGAGGTTACGGACAGATACGCAGTATTTT.

This clonotype was counted only a few times. CDR3 amino acids: CASSAGQHYGYTF. The CDR3 nucleotides are TGTGCCAGCAGCGCGGGACAGCACTATGGCTACACCTTC. The chain couples TRBV7-2 to TRBJ1-2; 7 nucleotides line up with TRBD1. This CDR3 region has 13 residues. From germline, CDR1 is SGHTA and CDR2 FQGNSA. V lost 5 bases, J lost 3 bases, and 3 bases stayed unmatched.

The chain joins TRBV7-2 to TRBJ2-3, with 8 nucleotides matching TRBD2. This CDR3 has 12 amino acids. Trimming removed 6 bases from V and 11 bases from J; junction bases left unmatched: 7. Germline CDR1 SGHTA, CDR2 FQGNSA. CDR3 in DNA: TGTGCCAGCAGGGCCGGGACTAGAGAGCAGTATTTT. Protein product: CASRAGTREQYF.

This chain connects TRBV6-6 to TRBJ1-2; 9 nucleotides line up with TRBD1. The junction had 14 bases not matched to a gene; V was cut back by 6 bases and J by 6 bases. The CDR3 sequence is 16 residues long. The germline gives CDR1 MNHNY, CDR2 SVGAGI (reference sequence). Here the CDR3 reads CASSAAWDREVNGYTF. The CDR3 DNA follows: TGTGCCAGCAGCGCCGCTTGGGACAGGGAGGTCAATGGCTACACCTTC.

This clonotype has more than one count but fewer than ten. The chain is built from TRBV7-8 and TRBJ2-1; no definite D call. With 1 base removed from V and 6 bases from J, the gap between germline ends came to 16 bases. The CDR3 runs 16 residues. Per germline, CDR1 SGHVS and CDR2 FQNEAQ. In DNA form, the CDR3 reads TGTGCCAGCAGCTTAGGCTCCCCCCGAGGTGGCAATGAGCAGTTCTTC. Translating it yields CASSLGSPRGGNEQFF. The full variable domain, with the rest looked up from reference TRBV7-8 and TRBJ2-1, is GAGVSQSPRYKVAKRGQDVALRCDPISGHVSLFWYQQALGQGPEFLTYFQNEAQLDKSGLPSDRFFAERPEGSVSTLKIQRTQQEDSAVYLCASSLGSPRGGNEQFFGPGTRLTVL.

V gene TRBV7-2 combines with J gene TRBJ1-4; possibly TRBD1 for D (5 bases). CDR3 length: 13 amino acids. Germline V gene data show CDR1 as SGHTA and CDR2 as FQGNSA. V lost 4 bases and J lost 7, with 10 bases in between. CDR3 residues: CASSSGPREKLFF. Written as DNA, the CDR3 is TGTGCCAGCAGCTCGGGACCGCGTGAAAAACTGTTTTTT.

The sample holds many counts of this clonotype. The rearrangement uses TRBV7-8 and TRBJ2-1; D gene uncertain. Germline CDR1 is SGHVS and CDR2 is FQNEAQ. The length of the CDR3 is 15 residues. Between the trimmed V and J ends, which lost 5 bases and 5 bases, there was a span of 16 bases. The CDR3 region has the DNA TGTGCCAGCAGCGCTGGCGTATCCGGAAACAATGAGCAGTTCTTC. Residues: CASSAGVSGNNEQFF. The full variable domain, in which reference TRBV7-8 and TRBJ2-1 provide the parts outside the CDR3, is GAGVSQSPRYKVAKRGQDVALRCDPISGHVSLFWYQQALGQGPEFLTYFQNEAQLDKSGLPSDRFFAERPEGSVSTLKIQRTQQEDSAVYLCASSAGVSGNNEQFFGPGTRLTVL.

This clonotype was seen a handful of times. This rearrangement joins TRBV12-3 or TRBV12-4 to TRBJ2-4, with 7 positions matching TRBD1. The V segment lost 6 bases and the J segment 7 bases; nucleotides outside the gene matches: 6. The CDR3 sequence is 13 residues long. This CDR3 reads CASSLTGMNIQYF. DNA of the CDR3: TGTGCCAGCAGCCTGACAGGGATGAACATTCAGTACTTC.

This clonotype has just a few counts. V gene TRBV12-3 or TRBV12-4 combines with J gene TRBJ2-7; D gene ambiguous. Trimming cost V 2 bases and J 5 bases, with 4 bases left between them. This CDR3 spans 11 amino acids. The CDR3 sequence: CASSLWDEQYV. The CDR3 DNA is TGTGCCAGCAGTTTATGGGACGAGCAGTACGTC.